What follows are 13 T cell receptor beta chains derived from one specimen sequenced in a study of lymphopenia after photon versus proton radiotherapy. The data were produced by immunoSEQ multiplex PCR, yet TCRdb's version contains in-frame clones alone and is incomplete. The sample lists tens of thousands of clones, around 84% occurring once. Sequencing was performed on peripheral blood, taken from a patient treated with proton-based radiotherapy. These receptors came from a man aged 60 to 75 with pancreatic cancer.

This rearrangement joins TRBV28 to TRBJ1-2; no definite D call. The germline V and J ends were trimmed by 3 bases and 12 bases, with 14 bases remaining between them. Germline CDR1 and CDR2: MDHEN and SYDVKM. The CDR3 covers 12 residues. CDR3: CASSLGYIGHTF. CDR3 sequence (DNA): TGTGCCAGCAGTTTGGGGTACATAGGCCACACCTTC.

The rearrangement uses TRBV30 and TRBJ1-5, with D uncertain. This CDR3 has 15 residues. V lost 1 base, J lost 7 bases, and 17 bases lay in between. Germline assignment: CDR1 GTSNPN and CDR2 SVGIG (reference sequence). The CDR3 bases are TGTGCCTGGAGTGCACGGAGGTCGGGTGGGCAGCCCCAGCATTTT. Amino acid sequence: CAWSARRSGGQPQHF. The variable domain in full, completed from reference TRBV30 and TRBJ1-5, reads SQTIHQWPATLVQPVGSPLSLECTVEGTSNPNLYWYRQAAGRGLQLLFYSVGIGQISSEVPQNLSASRPQDRQFILSSKKLLLSDSGFYLCAWSARRSGGQPQHFGDGTRLSIL.

The chain is built from TRBV7-9 and TRBJ1-3; D perhaps matches TRBD1 (6 bases). V shed 5 bases and J shed 2 bases, with 13 bases lying between them. This CDR3 has 15 residues. Per germline, CDR1 SEHNR and CDR2 FQNEAQ (reference sequence). This CDR3 is CASSNDRLTGNTIYF. CDR3 nucleotide sequence: TGTGCCAGCAGCAACGACAGGCTCACTGGAAACACCATATATTTT. The full variable domain, in which reference TRBV7-9 and TRBJ1-3 provide the parts outside the CDR3, is DTGVSQNPRHKITKRGQNVTFRCDPISEHNRLYWYRQTLGQGPEFLTYFQNEAQLEKSRLLSDRFSAERPKGSFSTLEIQRTEQGDSAMYLCASSNDRLTGNTIYFGEGSWLTVV.

The rearrangement uses TRBV6-1 and TRBJ2-1, with no clear D. Germline V gene lookup returns CDR1 MNHNS and CDR2 SASEGT. V was shortened by 6 bases and J by 7 bases, with 19 bases between the two germline ends. This CDR3 spans 15 amino acids. The chain's CDR3 is CASSQNSGALNEQFF. The CDR3 nucleotides read TGTGCCAGCAGCCAAAACAGTGGAGCCCTAAATGAGCAGTTCTTC.

This chain connects TRBV2 to TRBJ2-1; 9 bases fit TRBD2. This CDR3 has 14 residues. Trimming cost V 8 bases and J 3 bases; bases outside gene matches: 5. Germline V lookup: CDR1 SNHLY, CDR2 FYNNEI. CDR3 sequence (DNA): TGTGCCAGCGTAGCGGGAGCAAACTACAATGAGCAGTTCTTC. Its translation: CASVAGANYNEQFF.

The chain recombines TRBV4-1 with TRBJ1-2; weak D call: TRBD1 (5 bases). V lost 7 bases, J lost 3 bases, and 24 bases lay in between. Germline V gene lookup returns CDR1 MGHRA and CDR2 YSYEKL. This CDR3 is 17 amino acids long. CDR3: CASTALGEAGADYGYTF. The CDR3 nucleotides are TGCGCCAGCACAGCCTTGGGGGAGGCCGGGGCTGACTATGGCTACACCTTC.

The chain links TRBV18 to TRBJ2-5, with 9 positions matching TRBD1. The germline V gene encodes CDR1 KGHSH and CDR2 LQKENI. This CDR3 has 21 residues. The J segment lost 5 bases and the V segment lost 1 base, leaving 23 bases of the junction unmatched. The CDR3 loop is CASSPQIPRDRVATKGETQYF. The CDR3 DNA reads TGTGCCAGCTCACCACAAATCCCCCGGGACAGGGTGGCCACGAAAGGGGAGACCCAGTACTTC. Using reference TRBV18 and TRBJ2-5 for the parts outside the CDR3, the full variable domain is NAGVMQNPRHLVRRRGQEARLRCSPMKGHSHVYWYRQLPEEGLKFMVYLQKENIIDESGMPKERFSAEFPKEGPSILRIQQVVRGDSAAYFCASSPQIPRDRVATKGETQYFGPGTRLLVL.

V is TRBV6-5 and J is TRBJ2-7, with 9 bases aligning to TRBD1. Germline V gene data show CDR1 as MNHEY and CDR2 as SVGAGI. V lost 6 bases and J lost 3; bases outside the gene matches: 9. This CDR3 region has 15 residues. CDR3 sequence reads: CASSSGQGTIYEQYF. As DNA, the CDR3 is TGTGCCAGCAGCTCGGGACAGGGCACTATCTACGAGCAGTACTTC.

This chain joins TRBV14 and TRBJ1-2; D may be TRBD1 (5 bases). This CDR3 spans 12 amino acids. Germline lookup yields CDR1 SGHDN and CDR2 FVKESK. Trimming stripped 1 base from V and 8 bases from J, with 8 bases between. CDR3 bases: TGTGCCAGCAGCCAAGCAGGGAACGGCTACACCTTC. This encodes CASSQAGNGYTF.

V gene TRBV19 combines with J gene TRBJ2-2; possible D gene TRBD2, 5 bases. The CDR3 has 14 amino acids. Germline CDR1 and CDR2: LNHDA and SQIVND (reference sequence). Trimming removed 1 base at V and 9 bases at J, with 12 bases between. The CDR3 region is CASSIVTGVRELFF. Written as DNA, the CDR3 is TGTGCCAGTAGTATAGTTACCGGGGTCCGGGAGCTGTTTTTT.

V is TRBV12-1 and J is TRBJ2-1; the table assigns TRBD1, which was not confirmed against the DNA. TRBV12-1 is a pseudogene segment. The CDR3 contains 14 residues. The CDR3, as DNA: TGTGCCAGCAGCCAAGACAGGGGGCTTAATGAGCAGTTCTTC. Residues: CASSQDRGLNEQFF.

This rearrangement joins TRBV7-8 to TRBJ1-1; 7 bases agree with TRBD1. V was pared by 0 bases and J by 3 bases, with 7 bases of the junction left unmatched. The CDR3 runs to 16 residues. Germline V gene data show CDR1 as SGHVS and CDR2 as FQNEAQ. CDR3 region: CASSLAGQVQYTEAFF. The CDR3 DNA sequence: TGTGCCAGCAGCTTAGCTGGACAGGTTCAGTACACTGAAGCTTTCTTT.

The V gene is TRBV15, the J gene TRBJ2-4; TRBD2 matches at 8 bases. Germline CDR1 is LNHNV and CDR2 is YYDKDF (reference sequence). The CDR3 sequence is 18 residues long. Trimming removed 5 bases from V and 6 bases from J; junction bases left unmatched: 18. CDR3 sequence reads: CATSRTEVSGRALNIQYF. Here the CDR3 DNA reads TGTGCCACCAGCCGCACAGAGGTTTCCGGGAGGGCCTTAAACATTCAGTACTTC.